This T cell receptor (beta chain) is from a study of vaccination and CD4 T cells after COVID-19. Study-level background: The convalescent population consisted of six males and four females, two of whom were of Hispanic ethnicity.

Sequence data for DNA of cultured CD4+ T cells were generated by the Oncomine TCR Beta short-read assay. Using its own MiXCR run on the PCR reads, TCRdb lists one record per CDR3 protein. The sample gives about 27,000 distinct CDR3 sequences, 62% of which show up once; about a sixth is in the top ten. Treatment denoted: roughly nine-day PBMC culture with coronavirus spike peptide pools or control peptides (ViraFEST assay). ViraFEST used peptide pools to expand antigen-specific T cells before TCR sequencing. Note on this clonotype: Antigen specificity is unknown.

Study-wide results and caveats: Counts of SARS-CoV-2-reactive clonotypes had a median that went from roughly 21 to 40, a nonsignificant change.

CDR1 and CDR2 from the germline V gene are DFQATT and SNEGSKA (reference sequence). The ends lost 0 bases at V and 6 bases at J; junction bases unmatched: 6. The CDR3 extends over 15 amino acids. This TCR derives from a human donor who received a COVID-19 vaccine. The chain joins TRBV20-1 to TRBJ2-4; 9 bases line up with TRBD2. The sequences come from CD4+ T cells from blood, cultured in vitro, collected after SARS-CoV-2 vaccination. The CDR3 nucleotides read TGCAGTGCTAGAGATGGAGCGGGGGGTGGAAACATTCAGTACTTC. Protein product: CSARDGAGGGNIQYF.